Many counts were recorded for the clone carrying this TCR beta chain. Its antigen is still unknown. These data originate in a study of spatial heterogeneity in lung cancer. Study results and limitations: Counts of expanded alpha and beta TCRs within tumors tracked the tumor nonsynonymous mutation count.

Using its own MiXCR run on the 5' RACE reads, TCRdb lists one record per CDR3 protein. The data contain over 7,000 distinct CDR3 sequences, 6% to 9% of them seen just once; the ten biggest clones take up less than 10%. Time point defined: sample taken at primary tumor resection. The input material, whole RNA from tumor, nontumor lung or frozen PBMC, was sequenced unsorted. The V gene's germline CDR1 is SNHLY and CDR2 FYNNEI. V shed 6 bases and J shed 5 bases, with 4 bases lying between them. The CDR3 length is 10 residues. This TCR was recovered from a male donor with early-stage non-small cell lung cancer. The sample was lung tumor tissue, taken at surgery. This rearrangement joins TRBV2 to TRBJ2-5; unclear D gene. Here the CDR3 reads CASRQETQYF. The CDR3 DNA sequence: TGTGCCAGCAGACAGGAGACCCAGTACTTC.